Shown below are 9 T cell receptor beta chains from a single sample sequenced in a study of T-cell memory formation after mild COVID-19. A single record per CDR3 protein comes from TCRdb applying MiXCR to the 5' RACE reads. This table has 110,000 to 150,000 distinct CDR3 sequences, 13% to 15% appearing once. The sequenced material came from PBMCs or a T cell subset sorted from them (not recorded which). The origin of the receptors is an adult woman who had mild COVID-19 (a few samples of this study predate the infection). Cell type and time point are not known.

The sample holds a few counts of this clonotype. The V gene is TRBV27, the J gene TRBJ1-5; no clear D. The CDR3 loop spans 17 amino acids. The V gene's germline CDR1 is MNHEY and CDR2 SMNVEV (reference sequence). Trimming took 4 bases from V and 0 from J, leaving 16 bases between them. CDR3 in DNA: TGTGCCAGCAGTTCGGCCTACGAATACTATAGCAATCAGCCCCAGCATTTT. Translating gives CASSSAYEYYSNQPQHF.

This clonotype was found a few times. This rearrangement joins TRBV12-3 or TRBV12-4 to TRBJ2-2; no definite D call. The CDR3 spans 18 residues. Between the trimmed V and J ends, which lost 5 bases and 2 bases, there was a span of 21 bases. The CDR3: CASSPIPDRPTNTGELFF. CDR3 DNA: TGTGCCAGCAGTCCCATCCCGGACCGACCGACTAACACCGGGGAGCTGTTTTTT.

The J gene is TRBJ2-2, the V gene TRBV24-1; TRBD2 matches 8 bases. Germline CDR1 KGHDR, CDR2 SFDVKD. The CDR3 consists of 15 residues. V lost 5 bases, J lost 4 bases, and 5 bases stayed unmatched. The CDR3 protein is CATSASGLATGELFF. The CDR3 region has the DNA TGTGCCACCAGTGCCTCAGGACTAGCCACCGGGGAGCTGTTTTTT.

In this sample, this clonotype turned up many times. V usage is TRBV7-6 and J usage is TRBJ1-5; no definite D call. The CDR3 is 17 residues long. CDR1 SGHVS and CDR2 FNYEAQ come from the germline V gene. V shed 2 bases and J shed 0 bases, with 14 bases lying between them. CDR3 nucleotides: TGTGCCAGCAGCTTATCACAACCAGGATTTAGCAATCAGCCCCAGCATTTT. It is translated as CASSLSQPGFSNQPQHF.

In its sample, this clonotype was seen a few times. This chain uses TRBV9 with TRBJ2-1; perhaps D is TRBD1 or TRBD2 (5 bases each). The CDR3 spans 14 residues. Germline V gene data show CDR1 as SGDLS and CDR2 as YYNGEE. The germline V and J ends were trimmed by 0 bases and 8 bases, with 12 bases remaining between them. The CDR3 loop is CASSVEGTTDEQFF. CDR3 bases: TGTGCCAGCAGCGTAGAGGGGACCACGGATGAGCAGTTCTTC.

This clonotype was counted a few times. The rearrangement links TRBV5-1 to TRBJ2-2; TRBD2 matches at 13 bases. After removal of 1 base from V and 6 bases from J, the junction contained 3 bases not matched to a gene. CDR1 is SGHRS, CDR2 YFSETQ, per germline. The length of the CDR3 is 16 residues. The CDR3 reads CASSLKGLAGPGELFF. DNA for the CDR3: TGCGCCAGCAGCTTGAAGGGACTAGCGGGGCCCGGGGAGCTGTTTTTT.

This chain uses TRBV7-2 with TRBJ2-5; the match to TRBD2 covers 8 bases. The CDR3 contains 15 residues. Germline trimming cut 5 bases from V and 5 bases from J; bases unmatched to any gene: 10. Germline V gene lookup returns CDR1 SGHTA and CDR2 FQGNSA. The CDR3: CASSNEGSSGETQYF. For the CDR3, the DNA is TGTGCCAGCAGCAACGAGGGGTCTAGCGGGGAGACCCAGTACTTC.

This clonotype was picked up many times. The CDR3 region has the DNA TGTGCCTGGTATGACAGGGAACCTAGCACAGATACGCAGTATTTT. This encodes CAWYDREPSTDTQYF. The chain has TRBV30 and TRBJ2-3; 7 bases fit TRBD1. CDR1 and CDR2 (germline): GTSNPN, SVGIG (reference sequence). The CDR3 runs 15 residues. The ends lost 5 bases at V and 0 bases at J; junction bases unmatched: 8.

In its sample, this clonotype was seen a few times. V usage is TRBV12-3 or TRBV12-4 and J usage is TRBJ2-5; 10 nucleotides match TRBD1. V lost 3 bases and J lost 4; bases outside the gene matches: 5. This CDR3 is built from 15 residues. The CDR3 DNA is TGTGCCAGCAGTTTCGGGGGACAGGGGATAGAGACCCAGTACTTC. The encoded protein is CASSFGGQGIETQYF.